This T cell receptor (beta chain) was profiled in a study of spatial heterogeneity in lung cancer (dated by TCRdb to the late 2010s). Notes on the research overall: Samples were obtained from 70 to 85 patients with early-stage, untreated non-small cell lung cancer from the lung TRACERx cohort. In non-small cell lung cancer, the study quantitatively compared TCR alpha and beta repertoires across several tumor regions, matched nontumor lung, and blood. Beta-chain transcripts were consistently detected in greater numbers than alpha-chain transcripts, which likely reflects a higher abundance of beta-chain transcripts. Both alpha and beta chains were TCR-sequenced in samples taken at surgery, namely 220 tumor regions, 63 to 70 matched nontumor lung samples and about 58 PBMC samples. Nonsynonymous mutation counts, determined by whole-exome sequencing of tumor tissue, were related to features of the TCR repertoire. Follow-up PBMC samples were sequenced whenever available, and the median time to follow-up was two to three years after resection. In the raw uncorrected reads, each unique combination of TCR and UMI appeared more than ten times on average. What the authors observed across the whole study: Comparisons of baseline and follow-up blood repertoires included only around 13 patients. Confirming at a functional level the hypothesis that regional TCRs recognize regional mutations was considered to require additional single-cell paired TCR alpha and beta sequencing. Ubiquitous expanded tumor TCRs were found in blood more often at tumor resection than at routine follow-up.

The method was 5' RACE. Sequencing was performed on a NextSeq 500. In the TCR library protocol, a unique molecular identifier was attached to each TCR cDNA molecule so that PCR and sequencing errors could be corrected. In the authors' own workflow: TCR identification, UMI-based error correction and CDR3 extraction were performed with Decombinator tools. TCRs above a frequency of 2 per 1,000, corresponding to the top 1% of the tumor frequency distribution, were defined as expanded. Renyi diversity was computed with the R vegan package after each repertoire had been subsampled 100 times to 5,000 TCRs. CDR3 similarity networks were constructed using string-kernel similarity of amino acid triplets, with links drawn between CDR3s whose pairwise similarity was above 0.82. TCRdb cleaned the public reads at Q25 with fastp, built clones with MiXCR and kept in-frame beta chains. One record per CDR3 amino acid sequence lists the most common genes and DNA. The V and J calls shown here were made by TCRdb, not taken from the authors' results. The sample table lists 30,000 to 35,000 distinct CDR3 sequences, about 10% of them with a count of one. The ten largest make up under 30% of the sample.

In this sample, this clonotype turned up many times. The antigen it binds to is not known. Base qualities are missing; no much larger clone stands one base away. Trimming takes 3 bases from V and 1 base from J, and the germline ends sit 11 bases apart. Taken from cysteine to phenylalanine, the CDR3 has 15 residues. Only the CDR3 region is kept as DNA, spanning 45 bases read in frame from base 1. The germline V gene (reference sequence) provides CDR1 LNHDA and CDR2 SQIVND. Read against the paper, the sample's time point label means: blood at routine non-recurrence follow-up after resection. Without any cell sorting, TCR sequencing was performed on whole RNA extracted either from tumor and nontumor lung tissue or from cryopreserved PBMC samples. A patient was chosen for TCR sequencing only when enough RNA was available from at least two tumor regions.

Here the chain combines TRBV19 and TRBJ2-3; a confident D gene designation cannot be given. The specimen was PBMCs, collected at follow-up. The TCR comes from a female donor with early-stage non-small cell lung cancer. The DNA sequence is as follows: TGTGCCAGTAGTATGTGGCCTTACCGCACAGATACGCAGTATTTT. It translates to CASSMWPYRTDTQYF.